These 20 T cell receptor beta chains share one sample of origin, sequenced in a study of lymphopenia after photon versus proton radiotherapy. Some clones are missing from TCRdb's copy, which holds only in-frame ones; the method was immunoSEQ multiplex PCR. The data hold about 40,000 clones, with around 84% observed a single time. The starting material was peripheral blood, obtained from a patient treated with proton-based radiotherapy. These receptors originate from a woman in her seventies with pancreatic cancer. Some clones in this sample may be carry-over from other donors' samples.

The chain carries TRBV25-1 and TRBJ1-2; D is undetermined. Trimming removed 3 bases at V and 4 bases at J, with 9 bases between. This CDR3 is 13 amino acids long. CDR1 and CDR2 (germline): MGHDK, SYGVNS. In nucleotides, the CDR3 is TGTGCCAGCAGTGACCCGGGCCTCTATGGCTACACCTTC. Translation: CASSDPGLYGYTF.

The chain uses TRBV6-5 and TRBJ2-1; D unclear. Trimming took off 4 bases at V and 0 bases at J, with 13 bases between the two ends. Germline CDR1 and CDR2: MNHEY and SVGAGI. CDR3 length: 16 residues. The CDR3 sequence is CASSSPDGYSYNEQFF. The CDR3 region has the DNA TGTGCCAGCAGTTCCCCGGACGGGTACTCCTACAATGAGCAGTTCTTC.

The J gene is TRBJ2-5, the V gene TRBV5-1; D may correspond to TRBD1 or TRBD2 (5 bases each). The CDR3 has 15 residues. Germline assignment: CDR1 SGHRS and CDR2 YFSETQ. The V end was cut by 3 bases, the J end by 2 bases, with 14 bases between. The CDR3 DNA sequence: TGCGCCAGCAGCTCGGGACCTACATCGCAAGAGACCCAGTACTTC. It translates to CASSSGPTSQETQYF.

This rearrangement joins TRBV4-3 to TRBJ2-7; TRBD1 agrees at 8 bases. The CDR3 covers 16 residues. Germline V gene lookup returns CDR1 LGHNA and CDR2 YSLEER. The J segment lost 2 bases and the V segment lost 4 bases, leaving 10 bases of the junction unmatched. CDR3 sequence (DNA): TGCGCCAGCAGCCGGGGCCATTGGGACAGGACCTACGAGCAGTACTTC. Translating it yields CASSRGHWDRTYEQYF.

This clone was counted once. In nucleotides, the CDR3 is TGTGCCAGTAGTATCCGGACGGGTACAAACTATGGCTACACCTTC. Its translation: CASSIRTGTNYGYTF. The rearrangement links TRBV19 to TRBJ1-2, with D unresolved. The CDR3 extends over 15 amino acids. Germline V gives CDR1 LNHDA, CDR2 SQIVND (reference sequence). Trimming left V 3 bases short and J 2 bases short, with 13 bases between.

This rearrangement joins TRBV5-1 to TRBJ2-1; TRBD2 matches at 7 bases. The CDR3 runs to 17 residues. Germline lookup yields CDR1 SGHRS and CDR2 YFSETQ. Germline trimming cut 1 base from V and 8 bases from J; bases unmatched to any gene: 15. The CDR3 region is CASSLSSGLPQGDEQFF. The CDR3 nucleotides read TGCGCCAGCAGCTTGAGTAGCGGGCTGCCCCAAGGAGATGAGCAGTTCTTC.

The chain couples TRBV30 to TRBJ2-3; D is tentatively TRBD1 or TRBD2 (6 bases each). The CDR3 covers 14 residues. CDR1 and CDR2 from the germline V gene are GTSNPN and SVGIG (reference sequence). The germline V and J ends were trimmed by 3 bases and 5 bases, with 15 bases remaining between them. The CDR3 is CAWSPGAWEDTQYF. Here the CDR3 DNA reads TGTGCCTGGAGCCCGGGGGCCTGGGAAGATACGCAGTATTTT. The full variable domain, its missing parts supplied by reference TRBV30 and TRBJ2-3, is SQTIHQWPATLVQPVGSPLSLECTVEGTSNPNLYWYRQAAGRGLQLLFYSVGIGQISSEVPQNLSASRPQDRQFILSSKKLLLSDSGFYLCAWSPGAWEDTQYFGPGTRLTVL.

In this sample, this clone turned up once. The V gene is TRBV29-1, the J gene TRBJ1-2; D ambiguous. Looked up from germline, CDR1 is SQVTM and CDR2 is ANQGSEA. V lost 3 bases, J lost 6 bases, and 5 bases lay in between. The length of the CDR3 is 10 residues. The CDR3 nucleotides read TGCAGCGTTGATCCGGATGGCTACACCTTC. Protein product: CSVDPDGYTF.

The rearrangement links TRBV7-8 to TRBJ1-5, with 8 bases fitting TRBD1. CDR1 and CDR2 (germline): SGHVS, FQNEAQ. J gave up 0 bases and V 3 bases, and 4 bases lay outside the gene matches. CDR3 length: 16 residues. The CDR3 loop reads CASSLTGDYSNQPQHF. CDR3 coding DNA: TGTGCCAGCAGCTTGACAGGGGATTATAGCAATCAGCCCCAGCATTTT.

The CDR3 region is CASGLERQGLITEAFF. CDR3 coding DNA: TGTGCTAGTGGTTTGGAGAGACAGGGTCTAATAACTGAAGCTTTCTTT. The chain couples TRBV12-5 to TRBJ1-1; 7 nucleotides align to TRBD1. This CDR3 region has 16 residues. In germline, CDR1 is LGHNT, CDR2 FRNRAP. V lost 1 base, J lost 5 bases, and 10 bases stayed unmatched.

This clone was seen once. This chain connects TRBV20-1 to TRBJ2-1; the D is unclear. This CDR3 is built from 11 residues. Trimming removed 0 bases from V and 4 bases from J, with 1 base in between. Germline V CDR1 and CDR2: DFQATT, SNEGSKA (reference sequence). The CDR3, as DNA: TGCAGTGCTAGAGAGTACAATGAGCAGTTCTTC. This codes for CSAREYNEQFF.

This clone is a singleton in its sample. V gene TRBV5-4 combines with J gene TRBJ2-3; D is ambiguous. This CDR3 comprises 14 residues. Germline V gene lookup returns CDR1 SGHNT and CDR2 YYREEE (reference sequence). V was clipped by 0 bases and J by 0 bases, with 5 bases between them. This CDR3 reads CASSLGGSTDTQYF. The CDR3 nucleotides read TGTGCCAGCAGCTTGGGTGGCAGCACAGATACGCAGTATTTT.

This CDR3 reads CASSLLTEAFF. The CDR3 DNA sequence: TGTGCCAGCAGCTTACTGACTGAAGCTTTCTTT. The V gene is TRBV11-2, the J gene TRBJ1-1; unclear D gene. The CDR3 extends over 11 amino acids. Trimming shortened V by 2 bases and J by 5 bases, and 3 bases separated the two germline ends. Germline CDR1 is SGHAT and CDR2 is FQNNGV.

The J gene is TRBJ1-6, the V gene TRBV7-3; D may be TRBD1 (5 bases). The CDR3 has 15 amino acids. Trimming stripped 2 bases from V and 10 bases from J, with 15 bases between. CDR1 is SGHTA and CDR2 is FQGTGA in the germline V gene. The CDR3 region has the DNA TGTGCCAGCAGCTTAGGTGGGGGTAAAGGGTCACCCCTCCACTTT. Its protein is CASSLGGGKGSPLHF.

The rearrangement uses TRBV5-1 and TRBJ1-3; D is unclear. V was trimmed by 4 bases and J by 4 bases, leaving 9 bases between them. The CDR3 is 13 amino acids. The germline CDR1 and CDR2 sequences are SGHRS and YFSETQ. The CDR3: CASSLGGGNTIYF. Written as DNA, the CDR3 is TGCGCCAGCAGCCTAGGCGGGGGAAACACCATATATTTT.

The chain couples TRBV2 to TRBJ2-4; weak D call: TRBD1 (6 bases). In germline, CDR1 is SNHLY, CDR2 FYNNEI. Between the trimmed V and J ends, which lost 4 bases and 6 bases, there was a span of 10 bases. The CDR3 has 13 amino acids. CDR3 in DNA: TGTGCCAGCAGTGCACAGGGAGTAAACATTCAGTACTTC. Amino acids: CASSAQGVNIQYF.

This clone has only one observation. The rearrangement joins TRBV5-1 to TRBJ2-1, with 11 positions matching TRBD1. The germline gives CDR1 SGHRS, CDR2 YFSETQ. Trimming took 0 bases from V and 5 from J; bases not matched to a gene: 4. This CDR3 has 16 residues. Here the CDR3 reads CASSLVGTGGNNEQFF. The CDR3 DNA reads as TGCGCCAGCAGCTTGGTCGGGACAGGGGGTAACAATGAGCAGTTCTTC.

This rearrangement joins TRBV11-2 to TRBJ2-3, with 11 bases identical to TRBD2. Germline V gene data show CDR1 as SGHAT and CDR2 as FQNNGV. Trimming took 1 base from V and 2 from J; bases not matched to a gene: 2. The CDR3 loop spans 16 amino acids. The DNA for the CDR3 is TGTGCCAGCAGCTTAGGTAGCGGGAGGGTCACAGATACGCAGTATTTT. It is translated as CASSLGSGRVTDTQYF.

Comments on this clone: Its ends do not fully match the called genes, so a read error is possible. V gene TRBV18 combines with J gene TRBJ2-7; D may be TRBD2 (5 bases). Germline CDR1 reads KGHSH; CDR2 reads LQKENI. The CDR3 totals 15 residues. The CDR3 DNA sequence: TGTGCCAGCTCACCGACTACTAAAGGGCCGTACGGGCAGTACTTC. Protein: CASSPTTKGPYGQYF.

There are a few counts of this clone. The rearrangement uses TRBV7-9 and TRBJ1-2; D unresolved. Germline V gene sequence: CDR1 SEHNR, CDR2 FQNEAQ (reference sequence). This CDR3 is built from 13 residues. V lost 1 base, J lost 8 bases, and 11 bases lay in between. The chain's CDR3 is CASSLVGSLGYTF. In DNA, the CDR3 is TGTGCCAGCAGCTTAGTGGGGTCCCTCGGCTACACCTTC.